This T cell receptor (beta chain) stems from a study of breast tumors, draining lymph nodes, adjacent tissues. V trimming: 1 base; J trimming: 6 bases; junction bases outside the gene matches: 10. The germline CDR1 and CDR2 sequences are SGHDT and YYEEEE. The CDR3 spans 17 residues. Whole-study results and caveats: Tumor and nontumor repertoires were significantly more similar in luminal-like than in basal-like breast cancer. Tumors had less TCR diversity than lymph nodes, more than nontumor tissue.

TCRdb passed the multiplex PCR reads through MiXCR, listing each CDR3 protein once. The table has 130,000 or so distinct CDR3 sequences, 30% to 35% seen once; the top ten hold about 2.5%. Samples came from axillary lymph nodes draining the breast cancer. This clonotype has at least ten counts. Its antigen is currently unknown. V usage is TRBV5-6 and J usage is TRBJ1-6; 7 bases agree with TRBD1. Source material: axillary lymph node tissue. The receptor comes from a female donor with breast cancer. Some clones in this sample may be carry-over from other donors' samples. CDR3 nucleotides: TGTGCCAGCAGCTTGCTGCTGGGACAGCTATTTAATTCACCCCTCCACTTT. Translated, it gives CASSLLLGQLFNSPLHF.